This T cell receptor beta chain came from a study of blood T cell repertoires in COVID-19. Study-level background: Some COVID-19 samples were acute and others convalescent; all came from the United States, Italy and Spain. T cells, B-cell-depleted T cells, or PBMCs supplied cDNA or gDNA.

This CDR3 spans 14 amino acids. The trim removed 3 bases at V and 7 bases at J, leaving 4 bases unmatched. Looked up from germline, CDR1 is SGDLS and CDR2 is YYNGEE. Methods used by the authors: Estimated nucleated cell counts came from reference gene primer amplification. TCRdb keeps only in-frame clones here, not all; method: immunoSEQ multiplex PCR. That table supplies the V and J calls and clone size; D and trimming were determined from the DNA. The sample lists 80,000 to 100,000 clones; over 70% were seen once. Sequenced material: peripheral blood. The sequence derives from a man aged 55 to 69 with acute or convalescent COVID-19. V and J are TRBV9 and TRBJ2-1; the match to TRBD2 covers 10 bases. The CDR3 sequence is CASSASGSWNEQFF. CDR3 sequence (DNA): TGTGCCAGCAGCGCTAGCGGGAGTTGGAATGAGCAGTTCTTC. Full variable domain (rest looked up from reference TRBV9 and TRBJ2-1): DSGVTQTPKHLITATGQRVTLRCSPRSGDLSVYWYQQSLDQGLQFLIQYYNGEERAKGNILERFSAQQFPDLHSELNLSSLELGDSALYFCASSASGSWNEQFFGPGTRLTVL.